The 8 T cell receptor beta chains reported below all come from one sample, sequenced in a study of blood T cell repertoires in COVID-19. The repertoire was sequenced with immunoSEQ multiplex PCR; TCRdb's copy has only in-frame clones and lacks some. The table has around 270,000 clones, 80% to 90% seen once; the top ten hold about 2.9%. The sequencing input was PBMCs or T cells enriched from blood (not recorded which). The receptors come from a woman between 35 and 50 years old who had been exposed to COVID-19.

V usage is TRBV9 and J usage is TRBJ1-6; TRBD1 matches 8 bases. V dropped 4 bases and J dropped 7; count of bases not matched to a gene: 4. CDR3 size: 14 residues. CDR1 SGDLS and CDR2 YYNGEE come from the germline V gene. The CDR3 spells CASSRQGTNSPLHF. CDR3 bases: TGTGCCAGCAGCCGACAGGGGACCAATTCACCCCTCCACTTT.

The CDR3 DNA follows: TGTGCCAGCAGTCAACAGGGGAGGCGCAATCAGCCCCAGCATTTT. Translating it yields CASSQQGRRNQPQHF. This sequence joins TRBV28 and TRBJ1-5, with 7 bases fitting TRBD1. This CDR3 is 15 amino acids long. Germline CDR1 reads MDHEN; CDR2 reads SYDVKM. With 5 bases clipped from V and 2 bases from J, the junction kept 6 bases outside the gene matches.

V gene TRBV12-3 or TRBV12-4 combines with J gene TRBJ1-6; the match to TRBD1 covers 9 bases. This CDR3 contains 13 residues. V lost 5 bases to trimming and J lost 10 bases; unmatched junction nucleotides: 3. CDR3 in amino acids: CASSRDRDSPLHF. CDR3 coding DNA: TGTGCCAGCAGTCGGGACAGGGACTCACCCCTCCACTTT.

The chain couples TRBV7-2 to TRBJ1-1; D uncertain. Trimming took off 3 bases at V and 1 base at J, with 6 bases between the two ends. Germline CDR1 is SGHTA and CDR2 is FQGNSA. The CDR3 runs to 13 residues. CDR3 residues: CASSFSENTEAFF. CDR3 in DNA: TGTGCCAGCAGCTTCTCAGAGAACACTGAAGCTTTCTTT.

CDR3 sequence: CASSLTGHSGTEAFF. For the CDR3, the DNA is TGTGCCAGCAGCTTAACGGGACACTCGGGCACTGAAGCTTTCTTT. The gene calls are TRBV7-3 and TRBJ1-1; D perhaps matches TRBD1 (6 bases). Per the germline V gene, CDR1 is SGHTA and CDR2 is FQGTGA. This CDR3 comprises 15 residues. V shed 0 bases and J shed 4 bases, with 12 bases lying between them. Combining the CDR3 with reference TRBV7-3 and TRBJ1-1 gives the whole variable domain GAGVSQTPSNKVTEKGKYVELRCDPISGHTALYWYRQSLGQGPEFLIYFQGTGAADDSGLPNDRFFAVRPEGSVSTLKIQRTERGDSAVYLCASSLTGHSGTEAFFGQGTRLTVV.

The chain uses TRBV19 and TRBJ1-1, with D perhaps matching TRBD1 (5 bases). Germline CDR1 LNHDA, CDR2 SQIVND (reference sequence). This CDR3 has 14 residues. Trimming took 2 bases from V and 1 from J, leaving 8 bases between them. CDR3 sequence: CASSIIDRNTEAFF. DNA of the CDR3: TGTGCCAGTAGTATAATAGACAGGAACACTGAAGCTTTCTTT.

The CDR3 DNA reads TGTGCCACCAGTGATTTGCCCAGCGGGAGAACTAACACCGGGGAGCTGTTTTTT. It is translated as CATSDLPSGRTNTGELFF. V usage is TRBV24-1 and J usage is TRBJ2-2; TRBD2 matches at 8 bases. Trimming at V came to 0 bases and at J to 2 bases, leaving 7 bases not matched to a gene. There are 18 residues in the CDR3. CDR1 is KGHDR and CDR2 is SFDVKD in the germline V gene.

The chain joins TRBV28 to TRBJ1-2; TRBD1 aligns across 8 bases. The CDR3 is made up of 16 amino acids. Unmatched junction bases numbered 9, after V lost 2 bases and J lost 4 bases. Germline lookup yields CDR1 MDHEN and CDR2 SYDVKM. CDR3 protein: CASSLGGGQESYGYTF. Here the CDR3 DNA reads TGTGCCAGCAGTTTAGGGGGGGGACAGGAGTCCTATGGCTACACCTTC.